A selection of T cell receptor beta chains follows, all from one sample in a study of CD8 T cells in Susac syndrome. TCRdb fed the immunoSEQ multiplex PCR reads into MiXCR, producing one record per CDR3 protein. The sample lists under 150,000 distinct CDR3 sequences; approximately 96% were seen once. Sequences were obtained from CD4+ T cells from PBMCs. Every receptor here comes from a human donor with Susac syndrome. Both conserved end residues are part of each CDR3. Fields, in order: J gene, clone size, V gene, D gene, CDR3 DNA, CDR3 protein. The D gene is left open where the match is weak. Some rows mark clone size as missing; the rest say once, few, many or name a class of expanded clone.

TRBJ2-1 | - | TRBV4-1 | - | TGCGCCAGCAGCAGGACCTACTGGGGTGAGCAGTTCTTC | CASSRTYWGEQFF
TRBJ2-2 | - | TRBV3-1 | - | TGTGCCAGCAGCCAAGTACCCGGGAACACCGGGGAGCTGTTTTTT | CASSQVPGNTGELFF
TRBJ2-7 | - | TRBV20-1 | - | TGCAGTGCCCGGGGGAAAAGGTACGAGCAGTACTTC | CSARGKRYEQYF
TRBJ1-5 | - | TRBV23-1 | - | TGCGCCAGCAGTCAACTGTCATACAGGAGCAATCAGCCCCAGCATTTT | CASSQLSYRSNQPQHF
TRBJ1-1 | - | TRBV9 | - | TGTGCCAGCAGCCTAGAGGGACTTCTATCGACTGAAGCTTTCTTT | CASSLEGLLSTEAFF
TRBJ2-1 | - | TRBV28 | - | TGTGCCAGCAGTGTCGAGACTCCTAGGGTCGGTGAGCAGTTCTTC | CASSVETPRVGEQFF
TRBJ1-1 | - | TRBV3-1 | - | TGTGCCAGCAGGATTCAGAGCCAGAACACTGAAGCTTTCTTT | CASRIQSQNTEAFF
TRBJ2-3 | - | TRBV5-4 | - | TGTGCCAGCAGGGTTGCGGGCGGGGGCACAGATACGCAGTATTTT | CASRVAGGGTDTQYF
TRBJ2-1 | - | TRBV20-1 | TRBD1 | TGCAGTGCTAAACCAAGAACAGGGGGCAACTACAATGAGCAGTTCTTC | CSAKPRTGGNYNEQFF
TRBJ2-1 | - | TRBV18 | - | TGTGCCAGCTCACCACGTCTGCGGATCTCCTACAATGAGCAGTTCTTC | CASSPRLRISYNEQFF
TRBJ2-3 | few | TRBV11-1 | - | TGTGCCAGCAGCGGGCGGGACTTTCGGACAGATACGCAGTATTTT | CASSGRDFRTDTQYF
TRBJ1-4 | - | TRBV20-1 | - | TGCAGTGCTATTAGACCGAGTAATGAAAAACTGTTTTTT | CSAIRPSNEKLFF
TRBJ2-3 | - | TRBV20-1 | TRBD2 | TGCAGTGCTAGAGCGAGCGGGAGGGCCGGAGATACGCAGTATTTT | CSARASGRAGDTQYF
TRBJ2-3 | - | TRBV28 | - | TGTGCCAGCAGCCGACAGGTCCCAGATACGCAGTATTTT | CASSRQVPDTQYF
TRBJ1-5 | - | TRBV6-6 | - | TGTGCCAGCAGTTATGACGGGGTTTATCAGCCCCAGCATTTT | CASSYDGVYQPQHF
TRBJ2-1 | - | TRBV15 | - | TGTGCCACCAGCAGAGATCGTTTGGGAAATGAGCAGTTCTTC | CATSRDRLGNEQFF
TRBJ1-2 | once | TRBV27 | TRBD1 | TGTGCCAGCAGTTTATACAGGGGGCAAGGCTACACCTTC | CASSLYRGQGYTF
TRBJ2-2 | - | TRBV3-1 | - | TGTGCCAGCAGCCAAGCATCCTGGCTATCGCCGAACACCGGGGAGCTGTTTTTT | CASSQASWLSPNTGELFF
TRBJ2-7 | - | TRBV12-5 | TRBD2 | TGTGCTAGTGGTTGGAGGACTAGCGGAGGCTACGAGCAGTACTTC | CASGWRTSGGYEQYF
TRBJ2-1 | - | TRBV21-1 | - | TGTGCCAGCAGCAAACGCCAGGGACAGCCAAGAGCTTCCGGTGAGCAGTTCTTC | CASSKRQGQPRASGEQFF
TRBJ2-6 | - | TRBV5-4 | - | TGTGCCAGCAGCTTTCGACAGAGCTCTGGGGCCAACGTCCTGACTTTC | CASSFRQSSGANVLTF
TRBJ1-1 | - | TRBV18 | TRBD1 | TGTGCCAGCTCAGACAGGGCCGTGAACACTGAAGCTTTCTTT | CASSDRAVNTEAFF
TRBJ2-4 | - | TRBV5-1 | - | TGCGCCAGCAGCTTGGGACCCTCCGGGACGAGAAACATTCAGTACTTC | CASSLGPSGTRNIQYF
TRBJ1-2 | - | TRBV20-1 | - | TGCAGTGCTAGAGATGACGGTCGCCACCTAAACTATGGCTACACCTTC | CSARDDGRHLNYGYTF
TRBJ1-5 | - | TRBV2 | - | TGTGCCAGCAGCGGTGGCGGGGCCTCTCAGCCCCAGCATTTT | CASSGGGASQPQHF
TRBJ2-1 | - | TRBV5-1 | - | TGCGCCAGCAGCTTGGAGGGACTCTACAATGAGCAGTTCTTC | CASSLEGLYNEQFF
TRBJ2-7 | - | TRBV7-2 | - | TGTGCCAGCAGTCGGATCTTATTATCGGGGACCTTCTACGAGCAGTACTTC | CASSRILLSGTFYEQYF
TRBJ2-4 | - | TRBV12-3/TRBV12-4 | TRBD1 | TGTGCCAGCAGCAAGGGACAGGGGGACTTAGCCAAAAACATTCAGTACTTC | CASSKGQGDLAKNIQYF
TRBJ2-5 | - | TRBV6-5 | TRBD2 | TGTGCCAGCAGGACTCCGGGGGGACTCCAAGAGACCCAGTACTTC | CASRTPGGLQETQYF
TRBJ2-7 | once | TRBV5-1 | TRBD1 | TGCGCCAGCAGCAACGACAGGGCCCACGAGCAGTACTTC | CASSNDRAHEQYF
TRBJ2-7 | - | TRBV12-3/TRBV12-4 | - | TGTGCCAGCAGTTTACTACTAGCCAGCGAGCAGTACTTC | CASSLLLASEQYF
TRBJ1-2 | once | TRBV14 | - | TGTGCCAGCAGCCATACCTACTATGGCTACACCTTC | CASSHTYYGYTF
TRBJ2-7 | - | TRBV18 | - | TGTGCCAGCTCACCGGGCCAGAACCCTACCTACGAGCAGTACTTC | CASSPGQNPTYEQYF
TRBJ2-1 | - | TRBV5-1 | - | TGCGCCAGCAGCTTGGAGTATGAGCAGTTCTTC | CASSLEYEQFF
TRBJ1-1 | - | TRBV25-1 | - | TGTGCCAGCAGTGAGTGGAAGGGAGACACTGAAGCTTTCTTT | CASSEWKGDTEAFF
TRBJ1-2 | - | TRBV19 | - | TGTGCCAGTAGCATCCAAGGTTCAGGCTACACCTTC | CASSIQGSGYTF
TRBJ2-4 | - | TRBV12-5 | TRBD1 | TGTGCTAGTGGCTTGGGACAGGGGATCCCTGGGGACATTCAGTACTTC | CASGLGQGIPGDIQYF
TRBJ1-4 | - | TRBV12-3/TRBV12-4 | - | TGTGCCAGCAGTTCCGCAACTAATGAAAAACTGTTTTTT | CASSSATNEKLFF
TRBJ2-7 | - | TRBV27 | TRBD1 | TGTGCCAGCAGTTTATTACAGGGGCGGGAGCAGTACTTC | CASSLLQGREQYF
TRBJ2-7 | - | TRBV4-1 | - | TGCGCCAGCAGCCAAGTGGCATCGTCCGAGCAGTACTTC | CASSQVASSEQYF
TRBJ2-1 | - | TRBV14 | - | TGTGCCAGCAGCCCCAATTTGCGCTCCTACAATGAGCAGTTCTTC | CASSPNLRSYNEQFF
TRBJ2-5 | - | TRBV20-1 | TRBD1 | TGCAGTGCCATCGACAGGGGGCTAGAGACCCAGTACTTC | CSAIDRGLETQYF
TRBJ1-3 | - | TRBV19 | - | TGTGCCAGTACCACGGGACGCCCCGGGTTCGACACCATATATTTT | CASTTGRPGFDTIYF
TRBJ2-1 | - | TRBV7-2 | - | TGTGCCAGCAGCTCGGGACGGGGAACCTACAATGAGCAGTTCTTC | CASSSGRGTYNEQFF
TRBJ1-2 | - | TRBV6-5 | - | TGTGCCAGCAGTTTTGACATCACCTATGGCTACACCTTC | CASSFDITYGYTF
TRBJ2-2 | - | TRBV20-1 | - | TGCAGTGCGCCGGTTTCGACCGGGGAGCTGTTTTTT | CSAPVSTGELFF
TRBJ2-2 | - | TRBV12-3/TRBV12-4 | TRBD2 | TGTGCCAGCAGTCGTGCGGGGGTTGGGGAGCTGTTTTTT | CASSRAGVGELFF
TRBJ2-5 | - | TRBV12-3/TRBV12-4 | TRBD2 | TGTGCCAGCAGTTTGGGGGGGAACCAGTACTTC | CASSLGGNQYF
TRBJ2-7 | - | TRBV5-8 | TRBD1 | TGTGCCAGCAGCTACCGGACAGGGGGCTACGAGCAGTACTTC | CASSYRTGGYEQYF
TRBJ2-7 | - | TRBV15 | - | TGTGCCACCAGCACCCCGGGCAGGGCCTACGAGCAGTACTTC | CATSTPGRAYEQYF